The next 17 T cell receptor beta chains were all read from a single sample in a study of cytomegalovirus exposure and HLA in healthy donors. PCR was performed using 60 Vbeta and 13 Jbeta primers. This table comes from immunoSEQ multiplex PCR, and its TCRdb copy is limited to in-frame clones, with some not included. This table holds about 200,000 clones. Sample: PBMCs. These receptors were taken from a girl aged 2-10 years in good health and CMV-seropositive.

The chain links TRBV19 to TRBJ2-7; D may be TRBD2 (5 bases). Germline V gene data show CDR1 as LNHDA and CDR2 as SQIVND (reference sequence). This CDR3 contains 14 residues. V gave up 6 bases and J gave up 4 bases, with 16 bases separating them. The CDR3 coding sequence is TGTGCCAGTAGAAAGGGAGTTGGGGTTTACGAGCAGTACTTC. Residues: CASRKGVGVYEQYF. Variable domain in full (rest from reference TRBV19 and TRBJ2-7): DGGITQSPKYLFRKEGQNVTLSCEQNLNHDAMYWYRQDPGQGLRLIYYSQIVNDFQKGDIAEGYSVSREKKESFPLTVTSAQKNPTAFYLCASRKGVGVYEQYFGPGTRLTVT.

The chain joins TRBV2 to TRBJ1-4, with D tentatively TRBD1 (6 bases). The CDR3 contains 14 residues. Germline CDR1 and CDR2: SNHLY and FYNNEI. V was cut by 8 bases and J by 5 bases, with 15 bases left in between. The CDR3 protein is CASDRRSGNEKLFF. In DNA form, the CDR3 reads TGTGCCAGCGACAGGAGGTCGGGGAATGAAAAACTGTTTTTT.

The chain employs TRBV27 and TRBJ1-5; tentatively, D is TRBD1 (5 bases). Germline CDR1 reads MNHEY; CDR2 reads SMNVEV (reference sequence). The CDR3 extends over 14 amino acids. V was shortened by 5 bases and J by 8 bases, with 16 bases between the two germline ends. CDR3 in amino acids: CASSLRRAVEPQHF. The DNA of the CDR3 is TGTGCCAGCAGTCTACGCAGGGCCGTGGAGCCCCAGCATTTT.

This chain joins TRBV5-5 and TRBJ2-1; unclear D gene. Germline V gene data show CDR1 as SGHKS and CDR2 as YYEKEE (reference sequence). The ends were cut back, 2 bases at V and 0 bases at J, with 9 bases in the middle. This CDR3 is 15 amino acids long. CDR3 residues: CASSFSFGSYNEQFF. CDR3 sequence (DNA): TGTGCCAGCAGCTTCTCGTTCGGCTCCTACAATGAGCAGTTCTTC.

J is TRBJ2-7 and V is TRBV7-8; D gene unclear. Trimming took 6 bases from V and 3 from J, leaving 15 bases between them. CDR1 is SGHVS, CDR2 FQNEAQ, per germline. This CDR3 has 14 amino acids. CDR3 protein: CASSPRFRIYEQYF. CDR3 in DNA: TGTGCCAGCAGTCCTCGGTTCAGGATCTACGAGCAGTACTTC.

This chain joins TRBV11-2 and TRBJ2-7; 8 bases map to TRBD1. The CDR3 is made up of 15 amino acids. Germline V gene sequence: CDR1 SGHAT, CDR2 FQNNGV. Trimming removed 4 bases from V and 4 bases from J; junction bases left unmatched: 9. CDR3 sequence reads: CASSSIRGQGYEQYF. The DNA of the CDR3 is TGTGCCAGCAGCTCAATCAGGGGGCAGGGTTACGAGCAGTACTTC.

The V gene is TRBV28, the J gene TRBJ2-6; the D is unclear. Trimming cost V 5 bases and J 0 bases, with 11 bases left between them. This CDR3 contains 16 residues. The germline V gene has CDR1 MDHEN and CDR2 SYDVKM. In DNA, the CDR3 is TGTGCCAGCAGTCTCCCTCTGAGCTCTGGGGCCAACGTCCTGACTTTC. It translates to CASSLPLSSGANVLTF.

V is TRBV2 and J is TRBJ2-5; D is possibly TRBD2 (5 bases). The CDR3 length is 12 residues. Between the trimmed V and J ends, which lost 7 bases and 6 bases, there was a span of 12 bases. The germline V gene has CDR1 SNHLY and CDR2 FYNNEI. The CDR3 nucleotides read TGTGCCAGCATAGTATTAGCGAAGACCCAGTACTTC. It encodes CASIVLAKTQYF.

CDR3 sequence reads: CASIRYRLGTEAFF. CDR3 nucleotide sequence: TGTGCCAGCATTAGATATAGACTGGGCACTGAAGCTTTCTTT. The gene calls are TRBV6-5 and TRBJ1-1; D gene uncertain. Germline CDR1 reads MNHEY; CDR2 reads SVGAGI. V was clipped by 7 bases and J by 4 bases, with 16 bases between them. The CDR3 is 14 residues long.

The chain carries TRBV7-3 and TRBJ2-7, with D tentatively TRBD2 (6 bases). Germline V gives CDR1 SGHTA, CDR2 FQGTGA. Trimming took 1 base from V and 2 from J, leaving 12 bases between them. The CDR3 contains 15 residues. Here the CDR3 DNA reads TGTGCCAGCAGCTTAAAGGGAGGACCCGCCTACGAGCAGTACTTC. It encodes CASSLKGGPAYEQYF.

The V gene is TRBV30, the J gene TRBJ2-7; tentative D call: TRBD1 (6 bases). Germline CDR1 is GTSNPN and CDR2 is SVGIG (reference sequence). The CDR3 has 15 residues. V was trimmed by 0 bases and J by 2 bases, leaving 14 bases between them. The CDR3 DNA is TGTGCCTGGAGTGTAGCCCAGGGGAACACCTACGAGCAGTACTTC. Amino acid sequence: CAWSVAQGNTYEQYF.

The chain links TRBV28 to TRBJ1-1; TRBD1 matches at 8 bases. The CDR3 runs 17 residues. V shed 7 bases, J shed 5 bases, and the junction held 18 bases outside the gene matches. Germline V gene lookup returns CDR1 MDHEN and CDR2 SYDVKM. CDR3 loop: CASISGQGGIGVTEAFF. In nucleotides, the CDR3 is TGTGCCAGCATCTCAGGACAGGGAGGGATTGGAGTGACTGAAGCTTTCTTT. Combining the CDR3 with reference TRBV28 and TRBJ1-1 gives the whole variable domain DVKVTQSSRYLVKRTGEKVFLECVQDMDHENMFWYRQDPGLGLRLIYFSYDVKMKEKGDIPEGYSVSREKKERFSLILESASTNQTSMYLCASISGQGGIGVTEAFFGQGTRLTVV.

J is TRBJ2-7 and V is TRBV2, with 8 nucleotides matching TRBD2. The CDR3 covers 15 residues. Germline V gene lookup returns CDR1 SNHLY and CDR2 FYNNEI. V shed 5 bases, J shed 3 bases, and the junction held 9 bases outside the gene matches. This chain's CDR3 is CASSIQRERSYEQYF. CDR3 nucleotide sequence: TGTGCCAGCAGTATCCAGCGGGAGCGGAGCTACGAGCAGTACTTC. The whole variable domain, filled in from reference TRBV2 and TRBJ2-7, reads EPEVTQTPSHQVTQMGQEVILRCVPISNHLYFYWYRQILGQKVEFLVSFYNNEISEKSEIFDDQFSVERPDGSNFTLKIRSTKLEDSAMYFCASSIQRERSYEQYFGPGTRLTVT.

This rearrangement joins TRBV28 to TRBJ1-5; the D is unclear. The V and J ends lost 2 bases and 0 bases respectively, with 5 bases between them. Germline V lookup: CDR1 MDHEN, CDR2 SYDVKM. The length of the CDR3 is 14 residues. In DNA, the CDR3 is TGTGCCAGCAGTTTACTCGGTAGCAATCAGCCCCAGCATTTT. This translates into CASSLLGSNQPQHF.

The chain couples TRBV7-9 to TRBJ1-6; no definite D call. The CDR3 consists of 19 residues. Deletions cut 1 base from V and 2 bases from J, with 18 bases between. Germline CDR1 reads SEHNR; CDR2 reads FQNEAQ (reference sequence). The CDR3 nucleotides are TGTGCCAGCAGCTTAGTGGCAGGCGTCTCGGATACCTATAATTCACCCCTCCACTTT. Translating gives CASSLVAGVSDTYNSPLHF.

V is TRBV7-9 and J is TRBJ1-5; 7 bases are shared with TRBD1. CDR3 length: 17 residues. V lost 4 bases and J lost 2; bases outside the gene matches: 11. Germline CDR1 SEHNR, CDR2 FQNEAQ (reference sequence). The chain's CDR3 is CASSSLDREVGNQPQHF. In DNA, the CDR3 is TGTGCCAGCAGCTCGCTAGACAGGGAGGTGGGCAATCAGCCCCAGCATTTT.

V and J are TRBV7-2 and TRBJ1-4, with 7 bases lining up with TRBD1. This CDR3 has 15 residues. CDR1 and CDR2 from the germline V gene are SGHTA and FQGNSA. The trim removed 1 base at V and 4 bases at J, leaving 3 bases unmatched. CDR3 coding DNA: TGTGCCAGCAGCTTAGAGCAGGGGGTTAATGAAAAACTGTTTTTT. This codes for CASSLEQGVNEKLFF.